Presented here are 13 T cell receptor beta chains from one specimen sequenced in a study of human T cells and chemical hapten exposure (dated by TCRdb to the early 2020s). The time point label, read with the paper, signifies: healthy volunteer bleed at 6 weeks. Total RNA was extracted from unfractionated whole blood that had been collected in Tempus Blood RNA tubes. Library prep was done by RACE. TCRdb records NextSeq 500 as the sequencer. TCRdb trimmed public reads at Q25 via fastp, called clones via MiXCR and kept in-frame beta chains. Each CDR3 protein gets just one entry, which takes the most common genes and DNA from the rows behind it. The sample includes 55,000 to 75,000 distinct CDR3 sequences, with approximately 6.5% observed a single time. 3% to 3.5% of the sample is in the top ten clones. Sequenced material: whole blood. These receptors were taken from a female donor in good health. Some clones in this sample may be carry-over from other donors' samples.

A word on this clonotype: Here the CDR3 omits its conserved ending phenylalanine or tryptophan, so a read error is the likely source. This rearrangement joins TRBV12-3 or TRBV12-4 to TRBJ2-5; maybe TRBD2 (5 bases). V was clipped by 0 bases and J by 4 bases, with 12 bases between them. There are 15 residues in the CDR3. In DNA form, the CDR3 reads TGTGCCAGCAGTTTAGCGGGAGCCCCACGAGAGACCCAGTACTTA. Its protein is CASSLAGAPRETQYL.

This clonotype turned up a few times. The genes are TRBV21-1 and TRBJ2-5; the table gives TRBD1 as D, unverified against the DNA. TRBV21-1 is a pseudogene segment. CDR3 size: 16 residues. CDR3 loop: CASSKRLGGGRGTQYF. For the CDR3, the DNA is TGTGCCAGCAGCAAAAGGCTGGGCGGGGGACGGGGGACCCAGTACTTC.

The table lists this clonotype with many counts. V is TRBV15 and J is TRBJ1-5, with a weak D call TRBD1 (5 bases). Trimming took 8 bases from V and 3 from J, leaving 8 bases between them. The CDR3 covers 12 residues. Germline lookup yields CDR1 LNHNV and CDR2 YYDKDF (reference sequence). DNA for the CDR3: TGTGCCACCCGGGGCCACAATCAGCCCCAGCATTTT. Amino acid sequence: CATRGHNQPQHF.

The genes are TRBV6-2 or TRBV6-3 and TRBJ1-1; TRBD1 matches 10 bases. Germline V gene lookup returns CDR1 MNHEY and CDR2 SVGEGT. This CDR3 is 15 amino acids long. With 8 bases clipped from V and 3 bases from J, the junction kept 9 bases outside the gene matches. The CDR3 DNA reads as TGTGCCAGCGATGACCCGGGACAGGGGTACACTGAAGCTTTCTTT. Its protein product is CASDDPGQGYTEAFF.

The chain couples TRBV7-2 to TRBJ2-7, with TRBD2 as a possible D gene (6 bases). Trimming removed 0 bases at V and 6 bases at J, with 9 bases between. Per germline, CDR1 SGHTA and CDR2 FQGNSA. This CDR3 comprises 13 residues. The CDR3 DNA is TGTGCCAGCAGCTTAGCCCCCGGGGGCGAGCAGTACTTC. Translated, it gives CASSLAPGGEQYF. Full variable domain (outside the CDR3, taken from reference TRBV7-2 and TRBJ2-7): GAGVSQSPSNKVTEKGKDVELRCDPISGHTALYWYRQSLGQGLEFLIYFQGNSAPDKSGLPSDRFSAERTGGSVSTLTIQRTQQEDSAVYLCASSLAPGGEQYFGPGTRLTVT.

This clonotype has a handful of counts. The chain combines TRBV12-3 or TRBV12-4 with TRBJ2-7; 7 bases agree with TRBD1. The V and J ends lost 6 bases and 1 base, in that order; junction bases with no gene match: 3. The CDR3 extends over 13 amino acids. CDR3 in DNA: TGTGCCAGCAGGGAGACAGGGTCCTACGAGCAGTACTTC. Protein sequence: CASRETGSYEQYF.

This clonotype was recorded at least ten times. The chain has TRBV3-1 and TRBJ2-5, with TRBD1 matching 9 bases. Per germline, CDR1 LGHDT and CDR2 YNNKEL (reference sequence). V was pared by 4 bases and J by 0 bases, with 9 bases of the junction left unmatched. This CDR3 contains 17 residues. The CDR3 region is CASSRRTGAQYQETQYF. The CDR3 nucleotides read TGTGCCAGCAGCCGTCGGACAGGGGCCCAGTACCAAGAGACCCAGTACTTC.

This clonotype turned up a few times. V usage is TRBV20-1 and J usage is TRBJ2-3; 9 bases are a match to TRBD2. CDR1 is DFQATT and CDR2 is SNEGSKA in the germline V gene (reference sequence). J gave up 5 bases and V 3 bases, and 6 bases lay outside the gene matches. The CDR3 runs to 14 residues. CDR3 sequence: CSARTSGGIDTQYF. In DNA, the CDR3 is TGCAGTGCTAGGACTAGCGGAGGGATAGATACGCAGTATTTT.

This clonotype was observed many times. The CDR3 nucleotides are TGTGCCAGCAGCTTAGCAGGGGCCTACAATGAGCAGTTCTTC. This translates into CASSLAGAYNEQFF. The chain has TRBV7-2 and TRBJ2-1; perhaps TRBD1 as D (5 bases). The V and J ends lost 0 bases and 2 bases respectively, with 5 bases between them. Germline CDR1 is SGHTA and CDR2 is FQGNSA. The CDR3 has 14 amino acids.

In regard to this clonotype: The junction departs from the called germline gene at one end, perhaps through a read error. The gene calls are TRBV2 and TRBJ2-1; 10 positions agree with TRBD2. CDR3 length equals 15 residues. The germline CDR1 and CDR2 sequences are SNHLY and FYNNEI. Here the CDR3 DNA reads TGTGCCAGCAGTGAAGCGTGGACTAGCGGCGGTGAGCGGTTCTTC. It encodes CASSEAWTSGGERFF.

The chain employs TRBV28 and TRBJ2-5; TRBD1 might be the D (6 bases). Germline lookup yields CDR1 MDHEN and CDR2 SYDVKM. CDR3 length equals 12 residues. V lost 6 bases, J lost 2 bases, and 7 bases lay in between. DNA of the CDR3: TGTGCCAGCAGGAGGGGGCAAGAGACCCAGTACTTC. Its protein is CASRRGQETQYF.

This clonotype was seen ten or more times. The chain combines TRBV6-6 with TRBJ1-1, with 7 nucleotides matching TRBD1. V dropped 2 bases and J dropped 5; count of bases not matched to a gene: 5. Germline V gene lookup returns CDR1 MNHNY and CDR2 SVGAGI (reference sequence). CDR3 length: 14 amino acids. CDR3 sequence reads: CASSYGRGGTEAFF. As DNA, the CDR3 is TGTGCCAGCAGTTACGGCAGGGGGGGGACTGAAGCTTTCTTT.

This clonotype was seen repeatedly, ten times or more. This chain uses TRBV2 with TRBJ2-1, with D tentatively TRBD1 (6 bases). With 9 bases removed from V and 1 base from J, the gap between germline ends came to 13 bases. CDR1 SNHLY and CDR2 FYNNEI come from the germline V gene. CDR3 size: 14 residues. CDR3 sequence reads: CARTNRVSYNEQFF. Here the CDR3 DNA reads TGTGCCAGGACTAACAGGGTTTCCTACAATGAGCAGTTCTTC.